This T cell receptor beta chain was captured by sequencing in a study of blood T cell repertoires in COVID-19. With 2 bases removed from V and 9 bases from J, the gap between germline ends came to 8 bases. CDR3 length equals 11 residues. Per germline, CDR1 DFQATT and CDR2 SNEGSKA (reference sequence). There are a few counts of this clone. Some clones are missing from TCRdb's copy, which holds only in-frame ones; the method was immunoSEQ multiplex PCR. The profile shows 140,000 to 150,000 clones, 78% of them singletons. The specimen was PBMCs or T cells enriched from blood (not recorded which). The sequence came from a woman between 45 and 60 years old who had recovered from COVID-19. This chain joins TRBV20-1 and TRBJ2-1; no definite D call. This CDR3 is CSARFFVEQFF. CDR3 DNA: TGCAGTGCTAGATTTTTCGTTGAGCAGTTCTTC.